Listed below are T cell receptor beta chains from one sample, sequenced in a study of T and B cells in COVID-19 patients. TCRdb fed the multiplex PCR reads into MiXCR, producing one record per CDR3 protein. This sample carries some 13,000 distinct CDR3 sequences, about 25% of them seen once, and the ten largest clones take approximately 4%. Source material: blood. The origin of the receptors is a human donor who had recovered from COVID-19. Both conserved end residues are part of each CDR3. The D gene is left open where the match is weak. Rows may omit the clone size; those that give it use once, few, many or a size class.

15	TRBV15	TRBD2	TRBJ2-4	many	CATSRDSGGGNIQYF	TGTGCCACCAGCAGAGATTCGGGGGGAGGAAACATTCAGTACTTC
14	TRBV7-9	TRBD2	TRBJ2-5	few	CASSLGLAQETQYF	TGTGCCAGCAGCCTCGGACTAGCCCAAGAGACCCAGTACTTC
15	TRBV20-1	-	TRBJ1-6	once	CSARDGGRGYSPLHF	TGCAGTGCTAGAGATGGGGGCAGGGGTTATTCACCCCTCCACTTT
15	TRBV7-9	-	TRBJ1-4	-	CASTPFPRTNEKLFF	TGTGCCAGCACCCCATTCCCAAGAACTAATGAGAAACTGTTTTTT
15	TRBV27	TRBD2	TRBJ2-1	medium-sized	CASSLSGGAYNEQFF	TGTGCCAGCAGTTTAAGCGGGGGGGCCTACAATGAGCAGTTCTTC
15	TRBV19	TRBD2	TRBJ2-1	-	CASSPGLAAGNEQFF	TGTGCCAGTAGTCCGGGACTAGCGGCAGGCAATGAGCAGTTCTTC
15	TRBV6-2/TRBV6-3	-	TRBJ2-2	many	CASSYYRRNTGELFF	TGTGCCAGCAGTTACTACAGGAGGAACACCGGGGAGCTGTTTTTT
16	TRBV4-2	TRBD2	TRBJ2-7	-	CASSQESTSGRNEQYF	TGTGCCAGCAGCCAAGAATCGACTAGCGGGAGAAACGAGCAGTACTTC
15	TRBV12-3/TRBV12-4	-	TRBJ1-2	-	CASSLLKGPDYGYTF	TGTGCCAGCAGTTTATTAAAGGGGCCGGACTATGGCTACACCTTC
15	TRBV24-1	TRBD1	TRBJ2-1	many	CATSVGGGTDNEQFF	TGTGCCACCAGTGTAGGGGGCGGAACAGACAATGAGCAGTTCTTC
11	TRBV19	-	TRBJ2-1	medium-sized	CASSIFREQFF	TGTGCCAGTAGTATCTTTCGTGAGCAGTTCTTC
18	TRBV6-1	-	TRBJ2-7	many	CASTYSNHFGAQHYEQYF	TGTGCCAGCACATACTCTAACCATTTCGGGGCCCAGCACTACGAGCAGTACTTC
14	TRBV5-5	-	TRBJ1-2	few	CASSLDSPNYGYTF	TGTGCCAGCAGCTTAGACAGCCCTAACTATGGCTACACCTTC
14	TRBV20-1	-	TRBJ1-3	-	CSASHGSSGNTIYF	TGCAGTGCTAGTCACGGGAGCTCTGGAAACACCATATATTTT
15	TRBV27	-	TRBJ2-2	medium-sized	CASSYTKTFSGELFF	TGTGCCAGCAGTTACACAAAGACATTCTCCGGGGAGCTGTTTTTT
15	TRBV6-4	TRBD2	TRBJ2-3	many	CASSDSGGGTDTQYF	TGTGCCAGCAGTGACTCGGGGGGGGGCACAGATACGCAGTATTTT
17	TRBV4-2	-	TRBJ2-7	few	CASSQPTGGPGVGEQYF	TGTGCCAGCAGCCAACCGACTGGCGGGCCAGGGGTGGGCGAGCAGTACTTC
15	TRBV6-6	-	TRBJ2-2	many	CASSYRGSYTGELFF	TGTGCCAGCAGTTACAGAGGGTCTTACACCGGGGAGCTGTTTTTT
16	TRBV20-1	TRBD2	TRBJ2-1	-	CSARPSGGAIDNEQFF	TGCAGTGCTAGACCTAGCGGGGGGGCCATCGACAATGAGCAGTTCTTC
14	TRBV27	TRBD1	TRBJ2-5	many	CASAEGQGGETQYF	TGTGCCAGCGCTGAGGGACAGGGAGGAGAGACCCAGTACTTC
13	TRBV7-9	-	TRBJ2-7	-	CASTDGAIGEQYF	TGTGCCAGCACCGACGGGGCTATTGGCGAGCAGTACTTC
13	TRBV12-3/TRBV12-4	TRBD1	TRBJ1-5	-	CASSRGTGGTQHF	TGTGCCAGCAGCCGAGGGACAGGGGGCACCCAGCATTTT
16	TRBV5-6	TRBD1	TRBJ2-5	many	CASSLRLTGGQETQYF	TGTGCCAGCAGCTTGAGGCTAACAGGGGGGCAAGAGACCCAGTACTTC